The source of this T cell receptor (beta chain) is a study of regulatory T cells in long-lasting Graves disease. The authors built TCR beta libraries using iRepertoire HTBI primers and Arm-PCR of CDR3 regions. As originally analysed: Sample data revealed fewer than 70 TRBV and 11 to 15 TRBJ segments. TCRdb used MiXCR to reprocess the multiplex PCR reads, holding one entry per CDR3 protein. The V and J calls reflect TCRdb's pipeline rather than the authors' work. The sample holds under 500,000 distinct CDR3 sequences, roughly 15% seen once. Indicated time point: newly diagnosed GD, antithyroid drugs for less than 3 months. Making the TCR library involved RNA that had been extracted from PBMCs. It was by American Thyroid Association guidelines that Graves' disease was diagnosed. The germline gives CDR1 SNHLY, CDR2 FYNNEI. This CDR3 spans 14 amino acids. V dropped 3 bases and J dropped 4; count of bases not matched to a gene: 5.

General observations from the study: Persistent disease samples used TRBV28, TRBJ1-2 and TRBJ2-5 preferentially.

Concerning this clonotype itself: The antigen is not known. Since a much larger clone is just one base distant, this may be a read error.

Separately, the same data were catalogued under a study of T cells in Graves' hyperthyroidism and ophthalmopathy. That investigation notes: Researchers ran a first-round RT-PCR on the TCR CDR3 using the HTBI primer set.

The material was peripheral blood mononuclear cells (PBMCs), obtained at new diagnosis, from a patient treated with antithyroid drugs. The receptor comes from a woman younger than 45 with Graves disease. The chain carries TRBV2 and TRBJ1-1; 7 bases are a match to TRBD1. The CDR3 DNA is TGTGCCAGCAGTGAGGGACAGAGAGGCACTGAAGCTTTCTTT. Translation gives CASSEGQRGTEAFF.